Listed here are 10 T cell receptor beta chains from one sample, sequenced in a study of blood T cell repertoires in COVID-19. Sequencing was performed with immunoSEQ multiplex PCR; in TCRdb, only in-frame clones are kept and a portion is missing. The data contain over 300,000 clones, 90% of them seen just once; the ten biggest clones take up about 7%. The source material was peripheral blood. These receptors came from a man aged 18 to 30 with active or convalescent COVID-19.

The V call is TRBV7-2, the J call TRBJ2-3; TRBD1 might be the D (6 bases). The CDR3 totals 16 residues. In germline, CDR1 is SGHTA, CDR2 FQGNSA. Between the trimmed V and J ends, which lost 4 bases and 3 bases, there was a span of 17 bases. The CDR3 sequence: CASSSNPDRRTDTQYF. The CDR3 DNA follows: TGTGCCAGCAGCTCCAACCCTGACAGGAGGACAGATACGCAGTATTTT.

This chain joins TRBV9 and TRBJ1-2, with TRBD1 as a possible D gene (6 bases). V was cut by 0 bases and J by 4 bases, with 13 bases left in between. The CDR3 loop spans 15 amino acids. Germline V gene sequence: CDR1 SGDLS, CDR2 YYNGEE. CDR3 residues: CASSVAAGAGYGYTF. The CDR3 DNA is TGTGCCAGCAGCGTAGCCGCGGGGGCCGGCTATGGCTACACCTTC.

This rearrangement joins TRBV9 to TRBJ2-7; tentatively, D is TRBD2 (6 bases). Germline assignment: CDR1 SGDLS and CDR2 YYNGEE. V was trimmed by 0 bases and J by 2 bases, leaving 12 bases between them. The CDR3 is made up of 15 amino acids. The CDR3, as DNA: TGTGCCAGCAGCGTAGGAGGAGGGGCGGCCTACGAGCAGTACTTC. Translated: CASSVGGGAAYEQYF.

This clone was seen more than once but under ten times. The genes are TRBV6-5 and TRBJ2-1, with unresolved D. Germline V gene lookup returns CDR1 MNHEY and CDR2 SVGAGI. Trimming took 1 base from V and 6 from J, leaving 7 bases between them. The CDR3 extends over 13 amino acids. CDR3 coding DNA: TGTGCCAGCAGTTACTATGGCCTCAATGAGCAGTTCTTC. Translating gives CASSYYGLNEQFF.

V and J are TRBV7-6 and TRBJ1-4; D gene ambiguous. The CDR3 runs 17 residues. Per germline, CDR1 SGHVS and CDR2 FNYEAQ. V was trimmed by 0 bases and J by 5 bases, leaving 16 bases between them. CDR3 in amino acids: CASSLAWEDRANEKLFF. The DNA for the CDR3 is TGTGCCAGCAGCTTAGCGTGGGAGGATAGGGCAAATGAAAAACTGTTTTTT.

CDR3 in amino acids: CASSLERDRASYNEQFF. The DNA of the CDR3 is TGTGCCAGCAGCTTAGAAAGGGACAGGGCCTCTTACAATGAGCAGTTCTTC. The rearrangement links TRBV7-6 to TRBJ2-1; 9 nucleotides match TRBD1. V lost 1 base, J lost 4 bases, and 8 bases stayed unmatched. The germline CDR1 and CDR2 sequences are SGHVS and FNYEAQ. The CDR3 is 17 residues long.

The chain couples TRBV9 to TRBJ2-2; the match to TRBD2 covers 8 bases. Germline V gives CDR1 SGDLS, CDR2 YYNGEE. There are 18 residues in the CDR3. The trim removed 0 bases at V and 0 bases at J, leaving 7 bases unmatched. CDR3 residues: CASSVASGSHANTGELFF. DNA of the CDR3: TGTGCCAGCAGCGTAGCGAGCGGGAGCCATGCGAACACCGGGGAGCTGTTTTTT.

The chain links TRBV7-2 to TRBJ2-7, with D uncertain. The CDR3 length is 18 residues. Germline V lookup: CDR1 SGHTA, CDR2 FQGNSA. V was shortened by 5 bases and J by 1 base, with 24 bases between the two germline ends. CDR3 nucleotide sequence: TGTGCCAGCAGCCTAGGGCAATCACGTCCAGGTTATTCCTACGAGCAGTACTTC. Protein product: CASSLGQSRPGYSYEQYF.

This rearrangement joins TRBV19 to TRBJ2-2; 13 bases map to TRBD2. The J segment lost 5 bases and the V segment lost 7 bases, leaving 4 bases of the junction unmatched. The germline V gene encodes CDR1 LNHDA and CDR2 SQIVND (reference sequence). CDR3 length equals 15 residues. Written as DNA, the CDR3 is TGTGCCAGTAAACAACTAGCGGGAGGGACCGGGGAGCTGTTTTTT. It yields the protein CASKQLAGGTGELFF.

This clone has only one observation. This chain joins TRBV6-5 and TRBJ1-6; D might be TRBD1 (6 bases). From germline, CDR1 is MNHEY and CDR2 SVGAGI. The V gene lost 0 bases and the J gene lost 7 bases, with 10 bases spanning the gap. The CDR3 is 15 amino acids. The CDR3 sequence is CASSYSWGTNSPLHF. DNA for the CDR3: TGTGCCAGCAGTTACTCGTGGGGGACAAATTCACCCCTCCACTTT.